Following are 30 T cell receptor beta chains from one sample sequenced in a study of molecular identifiers for immune sequencing clone quantification. Each CDR3 protein is one row after TCRdb ran MiXCR on the PCR reads. The table has some 680,000 distinct CDR3 sequences, around 25% seen once; the top ten hold about 0.81%. Sequencing was done on a sample of naive CD8+ T cells from blood, with Jurkat cell RNA spiked in. Subset described: FACS-sorted CD8+CD4-CCR7+CD45RA+ naive T cells. Every receptor here comes from a human donor in good health. Some libraries in this study had Jurkat cell RNA spiked in.

This clonotype was found once. The chain recombines TRBV27 with TRBJ2-1, with 7 bases identical to TRBD1. Germline V gene data show CDR1 as MNHEY and CDR2 as SMNVEV (reference sequence). V shed 6 bases, J shed 8 bases, and the junction held 10 bases outside the gene matches. There are 14 residues in the CDR3. The CDR3 loop is CASRDTGEYDEQFF. In DNA, the CDR3 is TGTGCCAGCAGAGACACAGGGGAGTACGATGAGCAGTTCTTC.

This clonotype was seen many times. CDR3 sequence (DNA): TGTGCCAGCAGTGGAGTAGGGGGCCCAGATACGCAGTATTTT. Residues: CASSGVGGPDTQYF. The V and J genes are TRBV6-1 and TRBJ2-3, with 7 bases that match TRBD1. The V gene's germline CDR1 is MNHNS and CDR2 SASEGT. Trimming removed 4 bases from V and 4 bases from J; junction bases left unmatched: 5. The CDR3 has 14 residues.

This chain links TRBV9 with TRBJ1-1; the D gene is possibly TRBD1 (5 bases). V was clipped by 4 bases and J by 2 bases, with 15 bases between them. CDR1 is SGDLS, CDR2 YYNGEE, per germline. This CDR3 has 15 amino acids. DNA for the CDR3: TGTGCCAGCAGCCCCGGGGGGGGATTTAACACTGAAGCTTTCTTT. It translates to CASSPGGGFNTEAFF.

The table lists this clonotype with many counts. The genes are TRBV3-1 and TRBJ2-7; D perhaps matches TRBD1 (5 bases). Germline CDR1 and CDR2: LGHDT and YNNKEL (reference sequence). The CDR3 covers 12 residues. Between the trimmed V and J ends, which lost 0 bases and 6 bases, there was a span of 6 bases. This CDR3 reads CASSQEGAEQYF. CDR3 in DNA: TGTGCCAGCAGCCAAGAAGGGGCCGAGCAGTACTTC.

In the case of this clonotype: Being one base from a much bigger clone, this may be a read error. The genes are TRBV4-3 and TRBJ1-5; D is perhaps TRBD1 (6 bases). CDR3 length: 16 amino acids. CDR1 LGHNA and CDR2 YSLEER come from the germline V gene. The CDR3 DNA reads as TGCGCCAGCAGCCAAGATTCCGGGGGGCTGAATCAGCCCCGGCATTTT. It codes for CASSQDSGGLNQPRHF.

This clonotype occurred many times. The chain employs TRBV4-1 and TRBJ1-1, with TRBD1 as a possible D gene (5 bases). Per germline, CDR1 MGHRA and CDR2 YSYEKL. The V end lost 2 bases, the J end lost 5 bases, and 12 bases lay between the germline ends. This CDR3 is built from 14 residues. CDR3 region: CASSQWGSGTEAFF. The CDR3 DNA is TGCGCCAGCAGCCAATGGGGGTCGGGTACTGAAGCTTTCTTT.

In its sample, this clonotype was seen a few times. The V gene is TRBV30, the J gene TRBJ2-5; 7 bases agree with TRBD1. Germline CDR1 and CDR2: GTSNPN and SVGIG (reference sequence). The CDR3 has 15 amino acids. V dropped 3 bases and J dropped 2; count of bases not matched to a gene: 9. CDR3 protein: CAWSPTGTVQETQYF. CDR3 bases: TGTGCCTGGAGCCCAACGGGGACAGTTCAAGAGACCCAGTACTTC.

There are a few counts of this clonotype. The V call is TRBV7-2, the J call TRBJ1-2; D possibly corresponds to TRBD1 (5 bases). The CDR3 is 15 amino acids. Germline CDR1 SGHTA, CDR2 FQGNSA. The V gene lost 1 base and the J gene lost 4 bases, with 13 bases spanning the gap. The CDR3 DNA is TGTGCCAGCAGCTTAGTCACAGGAACTCCCTATGGCTACACCTTC. Its translation is CASSLVTGTPYGYTF.

Remarks on this clonotype: One base away lies a much larger clone, so this may be a sequencing read error. The chain has TRBV7-2 and TRBJ1-4; unclear D gene. The germline gives CDR1 SGHTA, CDR2 FQGNSA. This CDR3 has 15 residues. CDR3 sequence (DNA): TGTGCCAGCAGCCAAGCACCGTCAACTAATGAAAAACTGTCTTTT. Translating gives CASSQAPSTNEKLSF.

This clonotype appeared a few times. This sequence joins TRBV7-3 and TRBJ1-1; D may be TRBD1 (5 bases). The V end was cut by 5 bases, the J end by 5 bases, with 21 bases between. Germline CDR1 is SGHTA and CDR2 is FQGTGA. The CDR3 loop spans 16 amino acids. The CDR3 here is CASSPPQQAWGTEAFF. For the CDR3, the DNA is TGTGCCAGCAGCCCACCACAACAGGCCTGGGGGACTGAAGCTTTCTTT.

This clonotype was detected ten times or more. The rearrangement links TRBV30 to TRBJ1-1, with unresolved D. V lost 1 base, J lost 7 bases, and 7 bases lay in between. CDR1 GTSNPN and CDR2 SVGIG come from the germline V gene (reference sequence). The CDR3 loop spans 11 amino acids. CDR3 amino acids: CAWSAGIEAFF. The CDR3 DNA reads as TGTGCCTGGAGTGCAGGAATTGAAGCTTTCTTT.

This clonotype showed up many times. The chain joins TRBV7-2 to TRBJ2-7; 9 bases agree with TRBD1. Germline CDR1 and CDR2: SGHTA and FQGNSA. The CDR3 has 14 amino acids. Germline trimming cut 4 bases from V and 3 bases from J; bases unmatched to any gene: 4. The CDR3 DNA is TGTGCCAGCAGCTCCACGGGACAGGGCTACGAGCAGTACTTC. It is translated as CASSSTGQGYEQYF.

This clonotype appeared a few times. The V call is TRBV7-9, the J call TRBJ2-1; the match to TRBD2 covers 8 bases. Germline V gene lookup returns CDR1 SEHNR and CDR2 FQNEAQ (reference sequence). The V segment lost 9 bases and the J segment 8 bases; nucleotides outside the gene matches: 12. This CDR3 region has 14 residues. The CDR3 region has the DNA TGTGCCAGTCACGGGGGGGGGGCTCCCCATGAGCAGTTCTTC. Its protein product is CASHGGGAPHEQFF.

The CDR3 loop is CSARGWSGGSVYEQYF. The CDR3 DNA reads TGCAGTGCTAGAGGGTGGAGCGGGGGTTCCGTCTACGAGCAGTACTTC. The rearrangement links TRBV20-1 to TRBJ2-7, with TRBD2 matching over 8 bases. CDR3 size: 16 residues. The V segment lost 1 base and the J segment 3 bases; nucleotides outside the gene matches: 11. Germline V lookup: CDR1 DFQATT, CDR2 SNEGSKA (reference sequence).

About this clonotype itself: A clone one base away is much larger, so this may be a read error. This sequence joins TRBV9 and TRBJ2-5, with 7 nucleotides matching TRBD1. Germline V gene sequence: CDR1 SGDLS, CDR2 YYNGEE. This CDR3 is built from 14 residues. CDR3 sequence: CASSVGGGQETQHF. The CDR3 region has the DNA TGTGCCAGCAGCGTAGGAGGGGGCCAAGAGACCCAGCACTTC.

Worth noting for this clonotype: Given a much more abundant clone one base away, this may be a read error. The rearrangement links TRBV9 to TRBJ2-3, with TRBD2 matching over 9 bases. CDR3 length: 15 amino acids. Germline V CDR1 and CDR2: SGDLS, YYNGEE. J was trimmed by 6 bases and V by 7 bases; bases with no gene match: 12. The CDR3: CASGRVGLASDTQYF. The CDR3 DNA follows: TGTGCCAGCGGAAGAGTGGGACTAGCAAGCGATACGCAGTATTTT.

This clonotype was recorded at least ten times. CDR3 amino acids: CASSLGGGGPYEQYF. CDR3 DNA: TGTGCCAGCAGCTTGGGAGGAGGGGGGCCCTACGAGCAGTACTTC. The chain recombines TRBV5-5 with TRBJ2-7; D possibly uses TRBD1 or TRBD2 (6 bases each). The CDR3 is 15 amino acids. With 0 bases removed from V and 2 bases from J, the gap between germline ends came to 12 bases. Germline V gene lookup returns CDR1 SGHKS and CDR2 YYEKEE (reference sequence).

This clonotype has just a few counts. The gene calls are TRBV9 and TRBJ2-3; 14 bases align to TRBD2. CDR3 length equals 17 residues. Looked up from germline, CDR1 is SGDLS and CDR2 is YYNGEE. The trim removed 0 bases at V and 5 bases at J, leaving 5 bases unmatched. CDR3 bases: TGTGCCAGCAGCGTAGATCCGGGACTAGCGGGAGAAGATACGCAGTATTTT. Residues: CASSVDPGLAGEDTQYF.

This clonotype was counted only a few times. This may arise from a read error, as a much more abundant clone is one base away. The chain uses TRBV29-1 and TRBJ2-3; D remains ambiguous. Germline V gene sequence: CDR1 SQVTM, CDR2 ANQGSEA. The CDR3 has 13 residues. The CDR3, as DNA: TGCAGCATTGAAGATTCAGGAACAGATACGCAGTATTTT. The encoded protein is CSIEDSGTDTQYF.

The V call is TRBV19, the J call TRBJ1-1; 8 positions match TRBD1. CDR3 length: 16 amino acids. From germline, CDR1 is LNHDA and CDR2 SQIVND (reference sequence). The V and J ends lost 2 bases and 6 bases, in that order; junction bases with no gene match: 11. The CDR3 region has the DNA TGTGCCAGTAGTATACGCCCCCAGGGGGCTTTCGCTGAAGCTTTCTTT. This encodes CASSIRPQGAFAEAFF.

The rearrangement uses TRBV25-1 and TRBJ1-6; D is unclear. Germline assignment: CDR1 MGHDK and CDR2 SYGVNS. The CDR3 extends over 17 amino acids. V was trimmed by 4 bases and J by 0 bases, leaving 13 bases between them. The CDR3: CASSGERLSSYNSPLHF. CDR3 DNA: TGTGCCAGCAGTGGTGAACGGTTAAGCTCCTATAATTCACCCCTCCACTTT.

This clonotype has at least ten counts. The V and J genes are TRBV28 and TRBJ2-7; perhaps TRBD1 as D (6 bases). Trimming removed 5 bases from V and 5 bases from J, with 13 bases in between. CDR3 length: 13 amino acids. Germline CDR1 MDHEN, CDR2 SYDVKM. The CDR3 here is CASSTPDSHEQYF. The CDR3 DNA follows: TGTGCCAGCAGTACCCCGGACAGTCACGAGCAGTACTTC. The full variable domain, with the rest looked up from reference TRBV28 and TRBJ2-7, is DVKVTQSSRYLVKRTGEKVFLECVQDMDHENMFWYRQDPGLGLRLIYFSYDVKMKEKGDIPEGYSVSREKKERFSLILESASTNQTSMYLCASSTPDSHEQYFGPGTRLTVT.

To note about this clonotype: A single base separates this from a much larger clone, so it may be a read error. The V gene is TRBV30, the J gene TRBJ2-1; D remains unclear. CDR1 is GTSNPN, CDR2 SVGIG, per germline (reference sequence). The CDR3 consists of 10 residues. CDR3 nucleotide sequence: TGTGCCAGGAGTGTGTCTGAGCAGTTCTTC. As protein: CARSVSEQFF.

This rearrangement joins TRBV7-6 to TRBJ2-2; D is uncertain. With 5 bases removed from V and 3 bases from J, the gap between germline ends came to 13 bases. Germline values: CDR1 SGHVS, CDR2 FNYEAQ. CDR3 length: 15 residues. The CDR3 DNA reads as TGTGCCAGCAGCCCACCGTCCGAGGACACCGGGGAGCTGTTTTTT. As protein: CASSPPSEDTGELFF.

This clonotype was seen many times. The gene calls are TRBV7-9 and TRBJ1-6; D gene uncertain. CDR1 is SEHNR, CDR2 FQNEAQ, per germline (reference sequence). V dropped 1 base and J dropped 5 bases, with 3 bases sitting between them. This CDR3 spans 13 amino acids. As DNA, the CDR3 is TGTGCCAGCAGCTTAGGGAATAATTCACCCCTCCACTTT. Translated: CASSLGNNSPLHF.

This clonotype was picked up a small number of times. This sequence joins TRBV7-9 and TRBJ2-3; 9 bases match TRBD1. Germline CDR1 SEHNR, CDR2 FQNEAQ (reference sequence). V lost 8 bases and J lost 5; bases outside the gene matches: 32. The CDR3 covers 22 residues. The CDR3 sequence: CASANRGPGDHSLAPTGDTQYF. CDR3 bases: TGTGCCAGCGCAAACAGGGGGCCAGGGGATCATAGTCTCGCGCCTACGGGAGATACGCAGTATTTT. Using reference TRBV7-9 and TRBJ2-3 for the parts outside the CDR3, the full variable domain is DTGVSQNPRHKITKRGQNVTFRCDPISEHNRLYWYRQTLGQGPEFLTYFQNEAQLEKSRLLSDRFSAERPKGSFSTLEIQRTEQGDSAMYLCASANRGPGDHSLAPTGDTQYFGPGTRLTVL.

A remark on this clonotype: Since a much larger clone is just one base distant, this may be a read error. The chain joins TRBV7-9 to TRBJ1-1; D is ambiguous. The CDR3 consists of 14 residues. Germline lookup yields CDR1 SEHNR and CDR2 FQNEAQ (reference sequence). CDR3 in amino acids: CASSLGAVNTGAFF. The CDR3 DNA sequence: TGTGCCAGCAGCTTAGGCGCAGTGAACACTGGAGCTTTCTTT.

This chain connects TRBV4-3 to TRBJ2-1; TRBD2 aligns across 10 bases. Germline CDR1 LGHNA, CDR2 YSLEER. J gave up 7 bases and V 3 bases, and 9 bases lay outside the gene matches. CDR3 size: 16 residues. The DNA for the CDR3 is TGCGCCAGCAGCCAGGAGCTAGCGGGAGCCTGGAATGAGCAGTTCTTC. Amino acid sequence: CASSQELAGAWNEQFF.

The chain recombines TRBV7-9 with TRBJ2-2; D possibly corresponds to TRBD1 (5 bases). The CDR3 runs to 16 residues. Trimming cost V 4 bases and J 3 bases, with 15 bases left between them. Germline CDR1 and CDR2: SEHNR and FQNEAQ (reference sequence). CDR3 nucleotides: TGTGCCAGCAGCTCTGGGTGGGGCGTTGACACCGGGGAGCTGTTTTTT. This encodes CASSSGWGVDTGELFF.

Worth noting for this clonotype: The junction and the germline gene differ at one end; a read error may be behind it. The V gene is TRBV4-1, the J gene TRBJ1-4; TRBD1 might be the D (6 bases). The CDR3 is 16 amino acids. Per germline, CDR1 MGHRA and CDR2 YSYEKL. The CDR3: CASSQDQGQINGKLFF. CDR3 coding DNA: TGCGCCAGCAGCCAAGACCAGGGGCAAATTAATGGAAAACTGTTTTTT.